This T cell receptor (beta chain) originates from a study of OX40 agonist ivuxolimab in advanced cancers. Study-level information: Treatment of patients was with ivuxolimab, an agonistic anti-OX40 (CD134) antibody.

This clone was observed once. Clones were read by immunoSEQ multiplex PCR, and TCRdb kept only the in-frame ones, dropping some. The top ten hold less than 5% of the sample, which has more than 45,000 clones, roughly nine tenths seen once. Per germline, CDR1 LNHDA and CDR2 SQIVND (reference sequence). The CDR3 is 15 amino acids. V lost 5 bases to trimming and J lost 9 bases; unmatched junction nucleotides: 9. The V call is TRBV19, the J call TRBJ2-1; TRBD2 matches 11 bases. This TCR came from an adult with an advanced solid tumor such as melanoma, head and neck, liver or kidney cancer. Material: CD4+ or CD8+ T cells sorted from blood, obtained in a trial of the OX40 agonist ivuxolimab. The chain's CDR3 is CASSSLAGAPLEQFF. As DNA, the CDR3 is TGTGCCAGTAGTTCACTAGCGGGAGCCCCGCTTGAGCAGTTCTTC.